This T cell receptor beta chain comes out of a study of T-cell memory formation after mild COVID-19. Study at large: The TCR clusters were mostly specific to one donor.

TCRdb processed the 5' RACE reads anew with MiXCR; each CDR3 protein has one entry. The sample lists a few hundred thousand distinct CDR3 sequences, approximately 9% occurring once. This clonotype was detected a few times. The sequencing sample was made of PBMCs or a T cell subset sorted from them (not recorded which). The sequence derives from a young man who had mild COVID-19 (a few samples of this study predate the infection). Cell type and time point are not known.

The CDR3 nucleotides read TGCAGTGCCGGACCAGCGGGGGGCTCAGATACGCAGTATTTT. Its protein product is CSAGPAGGSDTQYF. J is TRBJ2-3 and V is TRBV20-1, with TRBD2 matching over 9 bases. This CDR3 contains 14 residues. Germline lookup yields CDR1 DFQATT and CDR2 SNEGSKA (reference sequence). After removal of 6 bases from V and 4 bases from J, the junction contained 8 bases not matched to a gene.